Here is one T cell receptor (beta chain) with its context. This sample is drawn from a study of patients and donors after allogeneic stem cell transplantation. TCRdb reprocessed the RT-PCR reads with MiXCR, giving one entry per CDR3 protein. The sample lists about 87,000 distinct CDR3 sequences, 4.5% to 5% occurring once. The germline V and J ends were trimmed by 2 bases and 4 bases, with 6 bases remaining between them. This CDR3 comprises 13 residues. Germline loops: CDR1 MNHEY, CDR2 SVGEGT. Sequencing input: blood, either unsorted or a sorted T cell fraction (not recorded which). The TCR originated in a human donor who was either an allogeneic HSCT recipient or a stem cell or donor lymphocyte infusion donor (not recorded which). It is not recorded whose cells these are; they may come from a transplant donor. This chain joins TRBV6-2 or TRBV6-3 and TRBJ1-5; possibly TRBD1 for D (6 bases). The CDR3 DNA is TGTGCCAGCAGTTACACAGGGAATCAGCCCCAGCATTTT. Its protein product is CASSYTGNQPQHF.